The clone carrying this T cell receptor beta chain was observed many times. The antigen remains undetermined. Trimming cost V 6 bases and J 8 bases; bases outside gene matches: 9. Germline V gives CDR1 ENHRY, CDR2 SYGVKD. This CDR3 comprises 14 residues. The data stem from a study of T cell repertoires in breast cancer. Overall study: Healthy donors' blood served as controls for breast cancer tumor, lymph node and blood samples. The study, taken as a whole, reports: Genuine antitumor clones may have been lost with singletons or partial tumor sampling. Antigen-based selection and expansion was suggested by diverse encodings of shared TCRs.

Primers covering all TCR V genes were used in emulsion RT-PCR on CD8+ T cells. A second nested PCR with blocking oligonucleotides suppressed unpaired genes. Per emulsion RT-PCR mix: about 5,000-260,000 T cells plus C-region, Stepout, V-region primers. From the emulsion pairing reads, TCRdb called clonotypes with MiXCR, one entry per CDR3 protein. The sample contains nearly 40,000 distinct CDR3 sequences, 45% to 55% of which appear only once. The sequence was collected from a pool of human donors with breast cancer or a healthy control (not recorded which). V usage is TRBV10-3 and J usage is TRBJ2-1, with 8 nucleotides matching TRBD1. Sequencing was done on a sample of CD8+ T cells. The CDR3 loop reads CAISAGQGKDEQFF. CDR3 nucleotides: TGTGCCATCAGCGCAGGACAGGGAAAAGATGAGCAGTTCTTC.